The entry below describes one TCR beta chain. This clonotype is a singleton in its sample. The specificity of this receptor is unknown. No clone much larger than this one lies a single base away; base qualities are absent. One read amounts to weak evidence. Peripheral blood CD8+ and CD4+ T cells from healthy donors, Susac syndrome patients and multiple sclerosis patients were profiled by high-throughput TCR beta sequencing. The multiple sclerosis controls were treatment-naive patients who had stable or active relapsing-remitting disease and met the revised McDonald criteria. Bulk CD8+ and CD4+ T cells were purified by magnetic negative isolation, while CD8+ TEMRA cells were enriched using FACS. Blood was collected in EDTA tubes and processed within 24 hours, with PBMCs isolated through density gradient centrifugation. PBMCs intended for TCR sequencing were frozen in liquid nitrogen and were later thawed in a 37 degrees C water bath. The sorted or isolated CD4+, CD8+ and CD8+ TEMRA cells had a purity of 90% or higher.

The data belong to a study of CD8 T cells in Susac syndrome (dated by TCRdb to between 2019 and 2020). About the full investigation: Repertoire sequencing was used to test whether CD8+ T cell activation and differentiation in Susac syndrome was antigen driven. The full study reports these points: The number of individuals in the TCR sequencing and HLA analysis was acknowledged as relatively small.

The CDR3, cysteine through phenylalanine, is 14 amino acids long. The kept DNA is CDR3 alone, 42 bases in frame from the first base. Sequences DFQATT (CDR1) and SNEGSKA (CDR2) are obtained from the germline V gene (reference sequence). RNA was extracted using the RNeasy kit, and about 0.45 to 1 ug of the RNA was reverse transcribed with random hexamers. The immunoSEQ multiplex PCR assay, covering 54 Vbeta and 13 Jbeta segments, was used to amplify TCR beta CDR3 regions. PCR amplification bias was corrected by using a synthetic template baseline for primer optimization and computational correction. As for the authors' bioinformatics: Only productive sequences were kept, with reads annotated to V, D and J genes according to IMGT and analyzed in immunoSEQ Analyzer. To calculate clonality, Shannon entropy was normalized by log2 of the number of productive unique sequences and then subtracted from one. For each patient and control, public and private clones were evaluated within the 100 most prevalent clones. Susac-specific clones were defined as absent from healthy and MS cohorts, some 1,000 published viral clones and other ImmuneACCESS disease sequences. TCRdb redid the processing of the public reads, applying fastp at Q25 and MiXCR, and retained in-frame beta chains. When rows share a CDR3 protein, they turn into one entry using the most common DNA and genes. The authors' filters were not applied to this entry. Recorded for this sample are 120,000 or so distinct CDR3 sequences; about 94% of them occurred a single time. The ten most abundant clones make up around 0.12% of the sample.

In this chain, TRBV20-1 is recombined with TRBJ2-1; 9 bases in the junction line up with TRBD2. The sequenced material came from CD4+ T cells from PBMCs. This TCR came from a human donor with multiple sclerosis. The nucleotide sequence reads TGCAGGGCGGCGGGCGGGAGGGCTCACAATGAGCAGTTCTTC. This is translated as CRAAGGRAHNEQFF.